This T cell receptor beta chain was recovered during a study of blood T cell repertoires in COVID-19. Whole-study context: Whether acute or convalescent, the COVID-19 samples came from the United States, Italy and Spain.

Germline lookup yields CDR1 SGHNT and CDR2 YYREEE (reference sequence). This CDR3 spans 17 amino acids. J was trimmed by 2 bases and V by 0 bases; bases with no gene match: 7. This clone was picked up one time. Produced via immunoSEQ multiplex PCR; TCRdb's table is partial and in-frame only. The sample lists roughly 250,000 clones, approximately 86% occurring once. This sequence joins TRBV5-4 and TRBJ2-5, with 10 nucleotides matching TRBD2. The sequenced sample consisted of peripheral blood. The source of this sequence is a man aged 35 to 55 who had recovered from COVID-19. CDR3 sequence (DNA): TGTGCCAGCAGCTTGGTTGCCAGCGGGAGGGGACAAGAGACCCAGTACTTC. Protein: CASSLVASGRGQETQYF.